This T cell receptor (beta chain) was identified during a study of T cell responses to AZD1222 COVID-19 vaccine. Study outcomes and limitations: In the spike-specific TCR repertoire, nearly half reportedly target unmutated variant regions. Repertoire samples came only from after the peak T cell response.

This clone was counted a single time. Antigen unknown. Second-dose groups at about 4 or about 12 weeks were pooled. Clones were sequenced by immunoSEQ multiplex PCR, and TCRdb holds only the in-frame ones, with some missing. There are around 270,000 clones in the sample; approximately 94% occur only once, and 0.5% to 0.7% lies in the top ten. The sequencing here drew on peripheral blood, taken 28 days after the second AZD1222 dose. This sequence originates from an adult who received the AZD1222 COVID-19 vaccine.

In DNA, the CDR3 is TGCGCCAGCAGCTTGGAGACAGGGGCGAACACTGAAGCTTTCTTT. This sequence encodes CASSLETGANTEAFF. The genes are TRBV5-1 and TRBJ1-1, with TRBD1 matching over 8 bases. J lost 1 base, V lost 0 bases, and 2 bases had no gene match. The germline V gene encodes CDR1 SGHRS and CDR2 YFSETQ. The CDR3 totals 15 residues. The full variable domain, with the rest looked up from reference TRBV5-1 and TRBJ1-1, is KAGVTQTPRYLIKTRGQQVTLSCSPISGHRSVSWYQQTPGQGLQFLFEYFSETQRNKGNFPGRFSGRQFSNSRSEMNVSTLELGDSALYLCASSLETGANTEAFFGQGTRLTVV.